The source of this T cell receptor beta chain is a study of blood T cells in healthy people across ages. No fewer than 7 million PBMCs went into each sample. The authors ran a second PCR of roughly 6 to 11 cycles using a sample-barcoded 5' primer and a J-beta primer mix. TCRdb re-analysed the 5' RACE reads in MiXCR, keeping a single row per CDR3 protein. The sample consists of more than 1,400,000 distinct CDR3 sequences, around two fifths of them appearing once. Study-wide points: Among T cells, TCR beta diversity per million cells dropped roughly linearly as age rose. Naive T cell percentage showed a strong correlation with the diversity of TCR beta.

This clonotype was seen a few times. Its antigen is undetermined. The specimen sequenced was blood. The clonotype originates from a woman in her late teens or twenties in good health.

Here the CDR3 DNA reads TGTGCCATCGCGGGACAGGGCGTATACGAGCAGTACTTC. Translated, it gives CAIAGQGVYEQYF. The J gene is TRBJ2-7, the V gene TRBV6-2 or TRBV6-3; TRBD1 aligns across 9 bases. V dropped 10 bases and J dropped 4; count of bases not matched to a gene: 8. This CDR3 is built from 13 residues. CDR1 MNHEY and CDR2 SVGEGT come from the germline V gene.